The 27 T cell receptor beta chains below come from one sample, sequenced in a study of early T cells in non-severe SARS-CoV-2 infection. Via MiXCR, TCRdb re-called the 5' RACE reads, giving one row per CDR3 protein. The table lists approximately 26,000 distinct CDR3 sequences, roughly 4.3% of them singletons, with roughly an eighth in the top ten. Material for sequencing was whole blood. The receptors stem from an adult who was a healthcare worker with PCR-confirmed SARS-CoV-2 infection or an uninfected control (not recorded which).

This clonotype was detected ten times or more. J is TRBJ1-1 and V is TRBV27, with TRBD1 as a possible D gene (5 bases). Looked up from germline, CDR1 is MNHEY and CDR2 is SMNVEV (reference sequence). The CDR3 length is 13 residues. V was pared by 3 bases and J by 1 base, with 6 bases between. CDR3 bases: TGTGCCAGCAGTTTGGGGCCGAACACTGAAGCTTTCTTT. This translates into CASSLGPNTEAFF.

The CDR3 DNA is TGCGCCAGCAGCCAAGACTTGGACCCCCACGCTGGAGAGACCCAGTACTTC. As protein: CASSQDLDPHAGETQYF. This sequence joins TRBV4-3 and TRBJ2-5; no reliable D call. CDR1 LGHNA and CDR2 YSLEER come from the germline V gene. This CDR3 has 17 amino acids. Trimming took 0 bases from V and 4 from J, leaving 18 bases between them.

This clonotype turned up a few times. The J gene is TRBJ1-1, the V gene TRBV12-3 or TRBV12-4, with D unclear. This CDR3 is built from 11 residues. The germline V and J ends were trimmed by 7 bases and 2 bases, with 5 bases remaining between them. The DNA for the CDR3 is TGTGCCAGCACCCTCAACACTGAAGCTTTCTTT. Amino acids: CASTLNTEAFF.

This clonotype showed up just a few times. The chain joins TRBV5-1 to TRBJ2-1; D uncertain. V dropped 0 bases and J dropped 0 bases, with 4 bases sitting between them. This CDR3 has 14 residues. Per the germline V gene, CDR1 is SGHRS and CDR2 is YFSETQ. The CDR3 bases are TGCGCCAGCAGCTTGGGAGCCTCCTACAATGAGCAGTTCTTC. Residues: CASSLGASYNEQFF.

Many counts were recorded for this clonotype. V gene TRBV7-2 combines with J gene TRBJ2-1; 11 nucleotides agree with TRBD2. Germline V CDR1 and CDR2: SGHTA, FQGNSA. The V segment lost 5 bases and the J segment 4 bases; nucleotides outside the gene matches: 7. This CDR3 has 16 residues. The DNA of the CDR3 is TGTGCCAGCAGCGGAAGGGGGACTAGCGGTTACAATGAGCAGTTCTTC. Amino acids: CASSGRGTSGYNEQFF.

This clonotype showed up many times. The rearrangement links TRBV5-1 to TRBJ2-3; a possible D gene is TRBD2 (5 bases). CDR3 size: 15 residues. V was pared by 0 bases and J by 2 bases, with 10 bases between. Germline V gene data show CDR1 as SGHRS and CDR2 as YFSETQ. The CDR3 DNA reads TGCGCCAGCAGCTTGGCCCTAGCCCCCACAGATACGCAGTATTTT. The encoded protein is CASSLALAPTDTQYF.

This clonotype has ten or more counts. This chain connects TRBV30 to TRBJ2-1; D is uncertain. Germline values: CDR1 GTSNPN, CDR2 SVGIG (reference sequence). V lost 0 bases, J lost 13 bases, and 16 bases lay in between. CDR3 size: 13 residues. CDR3 DNA: TGTGCCTGGAGTGTACGATATAAGGGCGCCCAGTTCTTC. Amino acid sequence: CAWSVRYKGAQFF.

This clonotype showed up many times. The V call is TRBV7-9, the J call TRBJ2-2; D ambiguous. This CDR3 region has 15 residues. Between the trimmed V and J ends, which lost 3 bases and 4 bases, there was a span of 12 bases. Looked up from germline, CDR1 is SEHNR and CDR2 is FQNEAQ (reference sequence). CDR3 region: CASSFYTDPTGELFF. CDR3 DNA sequence: TGTGCCAGCAGCTTCTATACAGACCCCACCGGGGAGCTGTTTTTT.

V is TRBV20-1 and J is TRBJ2-3; D may be TRBD2 (5 bases). V shed 7 bases and J shed 0 bases, with 14 bases lying between them. Germline V gene sequence: CDR1 DFQATT, CDR2 SNEGSKA (reference sequence). This CDR3 has 14 residues. The CDR3 sequence: CSVKSGTSTDTQYF. The CDR3 nucleotides are TGCAGTGTAAAAAGCGGAACTAGCACAGATACGCAGTATTTT.

This clonotype was recorded many times. The rearrangement uses TRBV4-3 and TRBJ2-1; D ambiguous. CDR3 length: 13 residues. Per the germline V gene, CDR1 is LGHNA and CDR2 is YSLEER. The V gene lost 0 bases and the J gene lost 6 bases, with 6 bases spanning the gap. The CDR3 loop is CASSQDRFNEQFF. For the CDR3, the DNA is TGCGCCAGCAGCCAAGATAGATTCAATGAGCAGTTCTTC.

Worth noting for this clonotype: This sequence may be a read error, since a much larger clone differs from it by one base. The chain links TRBV20-1 to TRBJ1-2; D is possibly TRBD1 (5 bases). Germline V CDR1 and CDR2: DFQATT, SNEGSKA (reference sequence). The CDR3 is 13 residues long. The ends were cut back, 6 bases at V and 4 bases at J, with 15 bases in the middle. The CDR3 loop reads CSALGRGLYGYTF. CDR3 nucleotide sequence: TGCAGTGCCCTAGGACGGGGACTCTATGGCTACACCTTC.

This clonotype showed up many times. The J gene is TRBJ2-1, the V gene TRBV19, with TRBD1 identical over 7 bases. Germline CDR1 LNHDA, CDR2 SQIVND (reference sequence). The CDR3 contains 16 residues. V lost 5 bases, J lost 5 bases, and 12 bases stayed unmatched. DNA of the CDR3: TGTGCCAGTAGTCCATCGTACCGACAGGGAAACAATGAGCAGTTCTTC. Translating gives CASSPSYRQGNNEQFF.

This clonotype was picked up many times. The J gene is TRBJ2-5, the V gene TRBV7-6; 8 bases are shared with TRBD2. The CDR3 has 15 amino acids. CDR1 is SGHVS and CDR2 is FNYEAQ in the germline V gene. J gave up 4 bases and V 2 bases, and 6 bases lay outside the gene matches. CDR3 sequence: CASSLTLAGIETQYF. The CDR3 DNA reads as TGTGCCAGCAGCTTAACGCTAGCGGGTATAGAGACCCAGTACTTC.

Only a few counts were recorded for this clonotype. The rearrangement links TRBV9 to TRBJ2-5, with a tentative D call TRBD2 (6 bases). Trimming took 3 bases from V and 4 from J, leaving 16 bases between them. The CDR3 loop spans 15 amino acids. The germline CDR1 and CDR2 sequences are SGDLS and YYNGEE. The CDR3 here is CASSAGGVWGETQYF. The CDR3 coding sequence is TGTGCCAGCAGCGCCGGCGGGGTGTGGGGAGAGACCCAGTACTTC.

This clonotype was detected only a few times. CDR3 coding DNA: TGTGCCAGCAGTCCCGAATTCAATCAGCCCCAGCATTTT. Its translation is CASSPEFNQPQHF. The V gene is TRBV12-3 or TRBV12-4, the J gene TRBJ1-5; D gene ambiguous. The V and J ends lost 5 bases and 3 bases respectively, with 8 bases between them. This CDR3 region has 13 residues.

The sample holds many counts of this clonotype. This rearrangement joins TRBV7-8 to TRBJ2-5; weak D call: TRBD1 (6 bases). This CDR3 has 15 residues. The V gene lost 5 bases and the J gene lost 1 base, with 14 bases spanning the gap. The germline gives CDR1 SGHVS, CDR2 FQNEAQ. The CDR3 sequence: CASSLRTEVQETQYF. Here the CDR3 DNA reads TGTGCCAGCAGCCTGAGGACAGAGGTCCAAGAGACCCAGTACTTC.

This clonotype was observed many times. The chain couples TRBV20-1 to TRBJ2-3; TRBD2 matches 7 bases. After removal of 4 bases from V and 1 base from J, the junction contained 2 bases not matched to a gene. The CDR3 is made up of 13 amino acids. The germline gives CDR1 DFQATT, CDR2 SNEGSKA (reference sequence). DNA of the CDR3: TGCAGTGCTAACAGCGGGGGCACAGATACGCAGTATTTT. Protein: CSANSGGTDTQYF.

This clonotype was detected many times. V gene TRBV9 combines with J gene TRBJ2-1; tentatively, D is TRBD1 or TRBD2 (6 bases each). V was cut by 6 bases and J by 7 bases, with 20 bases left in between. CDR3 length equals 15 residues. Per germline, CDR1 SGDLS and CDR2 YYNGEE. CDR3 sequence (DNA): TGTGCCAGCACCCAAGGGGGGCACAATGGGAATGAGCAGTTCTTC. Protein: CASTQGGHNGNEQFF.

This clonotype is medium-sized in the sample. This chain uses TRBV7-6 with TRBJ2-1; a weak D match, TRBD1 (5 bases). CDR3 length equals 14 residues. Germline CDR1 and CDR2: SGHVS and FNYEAQ. With 5 bases removed from V and 7 bases from J, the gap between germline ends came to 15 bases. The CDR3 protein is CASSPTWAGNEQFF. In DNA, the CDR3 is TGTGCCAGCAGCCCCACGTGGGCAGGGAATGAGCAGTTCTTC.

The V gene is TRBV4-3, the J gene TRBJ1-3; no reliable D call. The ends were cut back, 0 bases at V and 4 bases at J, with 7 bases in the middle. This CDR3 contains 14 residues. Germline V CDR1 and CDR2: LGHNA, YSLEER. The DNA for the CDR3 is TGCGCCAGCAGCCAAGATGCACTGGGAAACACCATATATTTT. Protein: CASSQDALGNTIYF.

The table lists this clonotype with many counts. V and J are TRBV24-1 and TRBJ2-1; D uncertain. Germline assignment: CDR1 KGHDR and CDR2 SFDVKD. The ends were cut back, 0 bases at V and 0 bases at J, with 8 bases in the middle. The CDR3 runs to 16 residues. The CDR3 bases are TGTGCCACCAGTGATTTGCGGCCGACCTCCTACAATGAGCAGTTCTTC. Its protein product is CATSDLRPTSYNEQFF.

This clonotype came up a few times. This chain uses TRBV29-1 with TRBJ2-3; tentative D call: TRBD1 (6 bases). Germline CDR1 reads SQVTM; CDR2 reads ANQGSEA. Trimming removed 5 bases at V and 3 bases at J, with 6 bases between. CDR3 size: 11 residues. The CDR3 region is CSVTGTDTQYF. CDR3 DNA sequence: TGCAGCGTTACAGGGACAGATACGCAGTATTTT.

By share, this clonotype counts as medium-sized (0.01 to 0.1%). V and J are TRBV11-1 and TRBJ2-7; 8 nucleotides match TRBD2. J gave up 6 bases and V 5 bases, and 12 bases lay outside the gene matches. The germline gives CDR1 SGHAT, CDR2 FQDESV (reference sequence). The length of the CDR3 is 15 residues. The CDR3 sequence is CASSPLSGSVTEQYF. CDR3 in DNA: TGTGCCAGCAGCCCGCTGAGCGGGAGTGTGACCGAGCAGTACTTC.

This clonotype occurred many times. The chain uses TRBV6-2 or TRBV6-3 and TRBJ1-1; possible D gene TRBD1, 5 bases. CDR1 is MNHEY, CDR2 SVGEGT, per germline. The CDR3 is made up of 13 amino acids. V shed 6 bases and J shed 1 base, with 9 bases lying between them. The CDR3 region has the DNA TGTGCCAGCAGGGACGGACAGAACACTGAAGCTTTCTTT. Translation gives CASRDGQNTEAFF.

Sample share makes this clonotype large. The V call is TRBV5-6, the J call TRBJ2-6, with a possible D match to TRBD1 (6 bases). Trimming removed 2 bases at V and 2 bases at J, with 11 bases between. In germline, CDR1 is SGHDT, CDR2 YYEEEE. The CDR3 consists of 16 residues. As DNA, the CDR3 is TGTGCCAGCAGCTTAGGGGGTTCAACTGGGGCCAACGTCCTGACTTTC. Its protein is CASSLGGSTGANVLTF.

This clonotype was recorded at least ten times. CDR3 DNA: TGCAGTGCTATTACGGGTAGCGGCATCTACGAGCAGTACTTC. Amino acids: CSAITGSGIYEQYF. V usage is TRBV20-1 and J usage is TRBJ2-7; D may be TRBD2 (6 bases). The CDR3 contains 14 residues. Trimming took off 4 bases at V and 3 bases at J, with 16 bases between the two ends. Germline V gene data show CDR1 as DFQATT and CDR2 as SNEGSKA (reference sequence).

The sample holds many counts of this clonotype. The chain is built from TRBV6-2 or TRBV6-3 and TRBJ2-7, with TRBD2 as a possible D gene (6 bases). V lost 0 bases and J lost 2, with 14 bases in between. This CDR3 spans 16 amino acids. Germline CDR1 and CDR2: MNHEY and SVGEGT. The CDR3 region has the DNA TGTGCCAGCAGTTACTCAGGCGGTAGCGGAGCCTACGAGCAGTACTTC. Amino acids: CASSYSGGSGAYEQYF.